The sequence of this T cell receptor beta chain was determined in a study of graft-versus-host responses after intestinal transplantation. For the study at large: Multivisceral, liver-intestinal, or isolated intestinal grafts went to recipients. Every transplant recipient was induced with anti-thymocyte globulin, then maintained on tacrolimus and steroids for two to four years. Study-level points and caveats: Analysis identified GvH clones in recipient marrow, with some appearing first in ileum or blood. Levels of circulating GvH clones at their peak were associated with early post-transplant HvG declines.

Sequencing used immunoSEQ multiplex PCR; TCRdb keeps in-frame clones, though not all of them. The sample yields some 87,000 clones, roughly 89% seen once. As concerns this clone: What it binds is unknown.

Trimming cost V 3 bases and J 6 bases; bases outside gene matches: 2. Germline loops: CDR1 KGHSH, CDR2 LQKENI. The CDR3 spans 13 residues. The sample in question was unstimulated CD4+ T cells sorted from spleen or lymph node cells, obtained before intestinal transplant. V is TRBV18 and J is TRBJ2-1, with 7 bases lining up with TRBD1. This sequence was found in a human donor who received an intestinal transplant. The chain's CDR3 is CASSPGQVNEQFF. The CDR3, as DNA: TGTGCCAGCTCACCCGGACAGGTCAATGAGCAGTTCTTC.